The source of this T cell receptor (beta chain) is a study of T-cell reconstitution after alpha-beta-depleted transplantation in children. Study-wide results and limits: T-cell numbers and diversity, one year after transplant, stemmed largely from T cells that were newly produced. Expanded graft clones numbering several hundred reportedly gave rise to alpha-beta T cells about two months after transplant. High day-60 TCRbeta diversity in some patients came from surviving recipient T cells and thymic progenitors.

Library preparation (for TCRbeta) was performed with unique molecular identifiers. TCRdb re-called the PCR reads through MiXCR, storing one row per CDR3 protein. The table includes around 800,000 distinct CDR3 sequences, roughly 15% detected once. The CDR3 covers 13 residues. V lost 3 bases, J lost 5 bases, and 8 bases lay in between. A remark on this clonotype: What it recognizes is unknown.

The source material was PBMCs, mostly from graft donor cells, sampled 360 days after TCRalphabeta/CD19-depleted stem cell transplant. This TCR was sampled from a male patient under 18 who had a stem cell transplant for acute lymphoblastic leukemia, so the T cells may come from the graft donor. The chain combines TRBV12-3 or TRBV12-4 with TRBJ2-1; D may be TRBD2 (5 bases). The CDR3 here is CASSFSGNNEQFF. Here the CDR3 DNA reads TGTGCCAGCAGTTTTTCGGGGAACAATGAGCAGTTCTTC.